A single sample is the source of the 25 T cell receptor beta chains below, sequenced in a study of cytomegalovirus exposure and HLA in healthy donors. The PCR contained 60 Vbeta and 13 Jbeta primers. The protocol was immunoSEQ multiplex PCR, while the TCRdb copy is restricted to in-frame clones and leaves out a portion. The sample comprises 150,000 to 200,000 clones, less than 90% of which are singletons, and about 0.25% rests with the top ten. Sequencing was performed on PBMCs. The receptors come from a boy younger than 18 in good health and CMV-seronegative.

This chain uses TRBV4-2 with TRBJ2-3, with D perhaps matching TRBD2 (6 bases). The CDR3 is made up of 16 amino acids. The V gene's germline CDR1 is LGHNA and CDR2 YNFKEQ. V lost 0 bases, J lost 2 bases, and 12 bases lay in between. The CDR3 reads CASSQEAGMNTDTQYF. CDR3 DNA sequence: TGTGCCAGCAGCCAAGAGGCGGGAATGAACACAGATACGCAGTATTTT.

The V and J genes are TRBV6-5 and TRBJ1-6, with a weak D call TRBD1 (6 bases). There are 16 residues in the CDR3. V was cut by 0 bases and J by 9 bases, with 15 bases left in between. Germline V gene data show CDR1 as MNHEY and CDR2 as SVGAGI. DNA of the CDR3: TGTGCCAGCAGTTACTCAGGGGGTCCCCTCGGTTCACCCCTCCACTTT. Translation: CASSYSGGPLGSPLHF.

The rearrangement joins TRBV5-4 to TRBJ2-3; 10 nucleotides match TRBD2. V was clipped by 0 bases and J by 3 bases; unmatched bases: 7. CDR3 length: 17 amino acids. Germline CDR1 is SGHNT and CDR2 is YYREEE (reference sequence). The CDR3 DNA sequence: TGTGCCAGCAGCTTGGTAGTGTCGGGACTAGCGACAGATACGCAGTATTTT. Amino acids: CASSLVVSGLATDTQYF.

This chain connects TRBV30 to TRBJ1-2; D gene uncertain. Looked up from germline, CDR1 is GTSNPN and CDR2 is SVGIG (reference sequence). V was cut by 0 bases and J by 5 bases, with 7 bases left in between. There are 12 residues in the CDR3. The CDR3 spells CAWSVARYGYTF. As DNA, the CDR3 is TGTGCCTGGAGTGTAGCCAGGTATGGCTACACCTTC.

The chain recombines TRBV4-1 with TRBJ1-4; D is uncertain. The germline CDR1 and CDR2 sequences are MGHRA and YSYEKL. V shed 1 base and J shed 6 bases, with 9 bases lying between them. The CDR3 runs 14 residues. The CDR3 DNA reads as TGCGCCAGCAGCCAAGGCGGCAGTTATGAAAAACTGTTTTTT. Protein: CASSQGGSYEKLFF.

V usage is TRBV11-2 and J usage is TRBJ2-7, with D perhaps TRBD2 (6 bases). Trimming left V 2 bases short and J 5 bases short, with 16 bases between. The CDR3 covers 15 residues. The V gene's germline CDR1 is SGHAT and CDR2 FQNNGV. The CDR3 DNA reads TGTGCCAGCAGCTTAAATTCTGGGAGGAGCAACGAGCAGTACTTC. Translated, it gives CASSLNSGRSNEQYF.

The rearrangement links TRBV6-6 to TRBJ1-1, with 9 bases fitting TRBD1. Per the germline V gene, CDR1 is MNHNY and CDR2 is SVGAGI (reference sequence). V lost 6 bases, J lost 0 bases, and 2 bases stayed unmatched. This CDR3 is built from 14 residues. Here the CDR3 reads CASRGQGLNTEAFF. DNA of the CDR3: TGTGCCAGCAGGGGACAGGGACTGAACACTGAAGCTTTCTTT.

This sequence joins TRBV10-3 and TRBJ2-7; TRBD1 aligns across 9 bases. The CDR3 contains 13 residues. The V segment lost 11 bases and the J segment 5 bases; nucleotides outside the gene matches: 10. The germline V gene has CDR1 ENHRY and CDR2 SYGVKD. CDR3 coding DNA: TGTGCCTCCAGGGGACAGGGTTTCCACGAGCAGTACTTC. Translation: CASRGQGFHEQYF.

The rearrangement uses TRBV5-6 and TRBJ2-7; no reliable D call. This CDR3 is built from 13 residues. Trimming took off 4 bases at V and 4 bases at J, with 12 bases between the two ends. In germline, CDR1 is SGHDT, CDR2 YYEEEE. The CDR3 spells CASSPSERYEQYF. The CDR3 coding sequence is TGTGCCAGCAGCCCCTCGGAGAGGTACGAGCAGTACTTC.

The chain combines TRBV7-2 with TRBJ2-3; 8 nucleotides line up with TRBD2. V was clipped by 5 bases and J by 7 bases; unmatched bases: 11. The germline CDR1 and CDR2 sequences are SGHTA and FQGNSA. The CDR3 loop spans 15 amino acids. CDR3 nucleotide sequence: TGTGCCAGCAGCGAGCAGCGGGGGTCATCTAATACGCAGTATTTT. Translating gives CASSEQRGSSNTQYF.

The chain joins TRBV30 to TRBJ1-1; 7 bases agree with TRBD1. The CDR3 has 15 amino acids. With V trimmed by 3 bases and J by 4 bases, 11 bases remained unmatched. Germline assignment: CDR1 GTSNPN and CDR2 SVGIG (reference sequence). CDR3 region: CAWRRQGKRGTEAFF. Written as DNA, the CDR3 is TGTGCCTGGAGAAGACAGGGAAAGAGGGGCACTGAAGCTTTCTTT. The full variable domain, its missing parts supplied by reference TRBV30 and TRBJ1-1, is SQTIHQWPATLVQPVGSPLSLECTVEGTSNPNLYWYRQAAGRGLQLLFYSVGIGQISSEVPQNLSASRPQDRQFILSSKKLLLSDSGFYLCAWRRQGKRGTEAFFGQGTRLTVV.

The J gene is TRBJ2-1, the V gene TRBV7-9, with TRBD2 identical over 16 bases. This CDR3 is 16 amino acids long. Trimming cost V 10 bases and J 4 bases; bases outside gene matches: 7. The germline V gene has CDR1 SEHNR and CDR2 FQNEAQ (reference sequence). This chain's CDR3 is CATYPGLAGGYNEQFF. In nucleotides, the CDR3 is TGTGCCACCTATCCGGGACTAGCGGGGGGGTACAATGAGCAGTTCTTC.

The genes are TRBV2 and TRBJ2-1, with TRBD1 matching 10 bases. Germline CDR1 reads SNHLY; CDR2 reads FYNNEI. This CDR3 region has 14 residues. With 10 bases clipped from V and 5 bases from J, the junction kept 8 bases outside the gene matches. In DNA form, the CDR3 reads TGTGCCAAAACGACCGGGACAGGGGACAATGAGCAGTTCTTC. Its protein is CAKTTGTGDNEQFF.

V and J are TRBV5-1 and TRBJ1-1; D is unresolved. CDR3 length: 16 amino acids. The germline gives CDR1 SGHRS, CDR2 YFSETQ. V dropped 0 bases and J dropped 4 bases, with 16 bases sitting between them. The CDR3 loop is CASSLALAGWGTEAFF. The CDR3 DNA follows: TGCGCCAGCAGCTTGGCGCTGGCGGGGTGGGGCACTGAAGCTTTCTTT.

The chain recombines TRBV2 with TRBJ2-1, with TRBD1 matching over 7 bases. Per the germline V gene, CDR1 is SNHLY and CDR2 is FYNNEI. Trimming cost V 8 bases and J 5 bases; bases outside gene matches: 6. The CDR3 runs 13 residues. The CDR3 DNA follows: TGTGCCAGCCGACAGGGAATCGACAATGAGCAGTTCTTC. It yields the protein CASRQGIDNEQFF.

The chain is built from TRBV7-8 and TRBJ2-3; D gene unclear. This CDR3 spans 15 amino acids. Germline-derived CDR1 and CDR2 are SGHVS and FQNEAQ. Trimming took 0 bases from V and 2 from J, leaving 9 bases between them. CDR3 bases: TGTGCCAGCAGCTTAGCCTCGCGCCACACAGATACGCAGTATTTT. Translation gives CASSLASRHTDTQYF.

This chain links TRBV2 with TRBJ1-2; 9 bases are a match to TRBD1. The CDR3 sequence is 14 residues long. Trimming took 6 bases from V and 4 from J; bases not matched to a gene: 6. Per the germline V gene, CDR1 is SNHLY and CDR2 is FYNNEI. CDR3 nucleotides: TGTGCCAGCAGGGGACAGGGAGGTTTCTATGGCTACACCTTC. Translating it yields CASRGQGGFYGYTF. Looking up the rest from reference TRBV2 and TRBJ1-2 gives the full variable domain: EPEVTQTPSHQVTQMGQEVILRCVPISNHLYFYWYRQILGQKVEFLVSFYNNEISEKSEIFDDQFSVERPDGSNFTLKIRSTKLEDSAMYFCASRGQGGFYGYTFGSGTRLTVV.

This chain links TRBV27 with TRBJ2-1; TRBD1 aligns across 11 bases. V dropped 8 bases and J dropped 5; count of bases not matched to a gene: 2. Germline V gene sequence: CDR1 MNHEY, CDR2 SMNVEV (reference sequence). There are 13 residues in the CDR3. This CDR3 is CASGQGADNEQFF. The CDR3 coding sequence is TGTGCCAGCGGACAGGGGGCTGACAATGAGCAGTTCTTC.

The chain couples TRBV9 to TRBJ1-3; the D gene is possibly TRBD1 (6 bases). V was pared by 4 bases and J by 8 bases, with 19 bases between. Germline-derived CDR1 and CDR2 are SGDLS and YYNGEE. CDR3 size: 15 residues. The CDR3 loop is CASSPHGGGGDTIYF. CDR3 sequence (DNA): TGTGCCAGCAGCCCTCACGGTGGAGGGGGGGACACCATATATTTT.

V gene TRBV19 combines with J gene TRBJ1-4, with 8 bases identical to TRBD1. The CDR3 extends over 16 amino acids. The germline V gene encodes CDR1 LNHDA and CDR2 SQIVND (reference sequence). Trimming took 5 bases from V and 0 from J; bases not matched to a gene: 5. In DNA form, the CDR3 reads TGTGCCAGTAGTCCCCTGGACAGGGCAACTAATGAAAAACTGTTTTTT. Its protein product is CASSPLDRATNEKLFF. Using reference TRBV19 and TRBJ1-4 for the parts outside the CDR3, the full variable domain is DGGITQSPKYLFRKEGQNVTLSCEQNLNHDAMYWYRQDPGQGLRLIYYSQIVNDFQKGDIAEGYSVSREKKESFPLTVTSAQKNPTAFYLCASSPLDRATNEKLFFGSGTQLSVL.

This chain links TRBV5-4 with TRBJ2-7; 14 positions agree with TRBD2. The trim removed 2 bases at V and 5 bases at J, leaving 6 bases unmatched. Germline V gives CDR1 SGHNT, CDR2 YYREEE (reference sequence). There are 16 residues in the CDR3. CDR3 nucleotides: TGTGCCAGCAGCTTCCCGGGACTAGCGGGAGTCGACGAGCAGTACTTC. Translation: CASSFPGLAGVDEQYF.

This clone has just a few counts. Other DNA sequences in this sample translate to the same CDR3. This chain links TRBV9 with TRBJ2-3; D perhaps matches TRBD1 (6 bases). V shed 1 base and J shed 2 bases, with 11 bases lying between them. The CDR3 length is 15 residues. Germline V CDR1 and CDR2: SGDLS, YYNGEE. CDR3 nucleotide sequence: TGTGCCAGCAGCGTAAGGACAGAGAACACAGATACGCAGTATTTT. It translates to CASSVRTENTDTQYF. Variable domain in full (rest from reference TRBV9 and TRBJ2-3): DSGVTQTPKHLITATGQRVTLRCSPRSGDLSVYWYQQSLDQGLQFLIQYYNGEERAKGNILERFSAQQFPDLHSELNLSSLELGDSALYFCASSVRTENTDTQYFGPGTRLTVL.

CDR3 sequence: CASSYGDSLGGEQYF. The CDR3 bases are TGTGCCAGCAGTTACGGGGACAGCCTGGGAGGCGAGCAGTACTTC. The V and J genes are TRBV6-5 and TRBJ2-7, with TRBD1 as a possible D gene (7 bases). This CDR3 is 15 amino acids long. The ends were cut back, 2 bases at V and 6 bases at J, with 17 bases in the middle. Germline CDR1 and CDR2: MNHEY and SVGAGI.

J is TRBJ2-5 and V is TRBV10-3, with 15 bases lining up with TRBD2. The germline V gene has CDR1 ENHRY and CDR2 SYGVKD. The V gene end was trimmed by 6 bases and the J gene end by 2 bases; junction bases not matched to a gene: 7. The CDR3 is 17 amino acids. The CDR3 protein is CAISSGLAGGIQETQYF. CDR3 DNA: TGTGCCATCAGCTCGGGACTAGCGGGAGGAATTCAAGAGACCCAGTACTTC.

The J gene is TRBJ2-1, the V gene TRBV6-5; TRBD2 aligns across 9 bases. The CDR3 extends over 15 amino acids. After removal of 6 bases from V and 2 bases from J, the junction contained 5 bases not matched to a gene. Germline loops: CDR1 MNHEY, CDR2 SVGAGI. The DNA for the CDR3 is TGTGCCAGCAGCATGGGACTAGCAGCCTACAATGAGCAGTTCTTC. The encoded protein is CASSMGLAAYNEQFF.